A selection of T cell receptor beta chains follows, all from one sample in a study of T cell repertoires in cytomegalovirus infection. No antigen has been assigned to these receptors. TCRdb reanalysed the reads using MiXCR and keeps one entry per CDR3 protein. The sample carries 550,000 to 850,000 distinct CDR3 sequences, around 35% recorded once. Specimen: cultured PBMCs, collected from culture after CMV antigen stimulation. The receptors shown here come from a human donor in good health (CMV status not recorded). Some clones in this sample may be carry-over from other donors' samples. The CDR3 runs from the conserved cysteine through the conserved F or W. The order of the fields is clone size, V gene, J gene, D gene, CDR3 protein, CDR3 DNA. D genes are given only for firm matches. Not all rows give a size; the values are once, few, many and, for expanded clones, a class.

.,TRBV19,TRBJ2-1,TRBD1,CASSGQANNEQFF,TGTGCCAGTAGTGGACAGGCGAACAATGAGCAGTTCTTC
few,TRBV7-2,TRBJ2-3,TRBD2,CASLLSGGWGDTQYF,TGTGCCAGCCTCCTCAGCGGGGGGTGGGGAGATACGCAGTATTTT
.,TRBV7-2,TRBJ2-1,.,CASSSAWGRYNEQFF,TGTGCCAGCAGCTCAGCGTGGGGACGCTACAATGAGCAGTTCTTC
.,TRBV7-2,TRBJ2-1,TRBD2,CASSLVPRTSGGAGASSYNEQFF,TGTGCCAGCAGCTTAGTACCCCGGACTAGCGGGGGGGCTGGCGCCAGCTCCTACAATGAGCAGTTCTTC
.,TRBV18,TRBJ1-2,.,CASSTTGNGYTF,TGTGCCAGCTCAACAACAGGGAATGGCTACACCTTC
few,TRBV4-1,TRBJ1-1,TRBD1,CASSQQGENTEAFF,TGCGCCAGCAGCCAACAGGGGGAGAACACTGAAGCTTTCTTT
many,TRBV6-1,TRBJ1-1,.,CASSEGLRAGWEFEAFF,TGTGCCAGCAGTGAAGGGTTGCGGGCAGGGTGGGAATTTGAAGCTTTCTTT
few,TRBV3-1,TRBJ1-5,.,CASSQEGQGMDQPQHF,TGTGCCAGCAGCCAAGAAGGGCAGGGAATGGATCAGCCCCAGCATTTT
.,TRBV6-1,TRBJ1-1,.,CASISGVDTEAFF,TGTGCCAGCATTTCGGGGGTTGACACTGAAGCTTTCTTT
.,TRBV4-3,TRBJ2-7,.,CASSYRVEDEQYF,TGCGCCAGCAGCTACAGGGTCGAGGACGAGCAGTACTTC
many,TRBV7-2,TRBJ1-3,.,CASSLDPGNGNTIYF,TGTGCCAGCAGCTTAGACCCAGGGAACGGAAACACCATATATTTT
.,TRBV7-3,TRBJ2-5,TRBD2,CASSPRTSGTIQETQYF,TGTGCCAGCAGCCCCCGGACTAGCGGGACCATCCAAGAGACCCAGTACTTC
few,TRBV18,TRBJ2-2,TRBD2,CASSRDPSGTSANTGELFF,TGTGCCAGCTCCCGAGATCCTAGCGGGACCTCGGCGAACACCGGGGAGCTGTTTTTT
.,TRBV7-6,TRBJ1-1,.,CATTNTEAFF,TGTGCCACGACGAACACTGAAGCTTTCTTT
few,TRBV6-2/TRBV6-3,TRBJ2-4,.,CASSDGLPKNIQYF,TGTGCCAGCAGTGACGGTCTCCCCAAAAACATTCAGTACTTC